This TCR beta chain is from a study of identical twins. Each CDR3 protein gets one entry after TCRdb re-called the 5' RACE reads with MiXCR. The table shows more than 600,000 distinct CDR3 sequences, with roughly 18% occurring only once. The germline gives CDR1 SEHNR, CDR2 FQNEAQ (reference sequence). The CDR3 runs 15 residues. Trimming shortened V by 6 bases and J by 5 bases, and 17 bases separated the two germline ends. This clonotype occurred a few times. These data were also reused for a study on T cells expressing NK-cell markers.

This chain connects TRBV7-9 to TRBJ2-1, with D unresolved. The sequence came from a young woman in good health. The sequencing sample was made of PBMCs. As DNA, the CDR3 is TGTGCCAGCAGGACATTGGGGTGGTTGGACAATGAGCAGTTCTTC. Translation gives CASRTLGWLDNEQFF.